The clone carrying this T cell receptor beta chain was observed a handful of times. What it recognizes is unknown. The data are from a study of T cells after yellow fever vaccination. Study context: Libraries from low-cell-number fractions were prepared with the SMART-Seq v4 Ultra Low Input RNA kit. Study-level results: The booster saw the reappearance of most primary-vaccination clones (roughly 96% CD4, around 88% CD8).

Deletions cut 1 base from V and 7 bases from J, with 13 bases between. The length of the CDR3 is 14 residues. Germline values: CDR1 SEHNR, CDR2 FQNEAQ (reference sequence). UMIs were added to TCR cDNA along with a universal primer site when it was made by 5'RACE template switching. Using its own MiXCR run on the 5' RACE reads, TCRdb lists one record per CDR3 protein. The data contain about 630,000 distinct CDR3 sequences, over 9% of them singletons. The sequence derives from a man aged 25-45 years who received the YFV17D yellow fever vaccine. This chain connects TRBV7-9 to TRBJ2-5; D remains ambiguous. The sample was PBMCs, taken on the day of the yellow fever booster vaccination. The CDR3 DNA reads TGTGCCAGCAGCTTAGGAGCCTCTATCCGGACCCAGTACTTC. This codes for CASSLGASIRTQYF.